This paragraph covers one T cell receptor beta chain sequence. The antigen it recognizes is unknown. Per-base qualities were not stored, and no clone one base away is much larger. The data were obtained in a study of blood T cell repertoires in COVID-19 (dated by TCRdb to between 2020 and 2021). About the investigation overall: Samples covering the acute and convalescent phases of COVID-19 were provided by collaborators in the United States, Italy and Spain. Subjects who had been exposed to COVID-19, were actively infected with it, or had recovered from it provided the deeply sampled blood TCRbeta repertoires that made up the dataset. Sample metadata almost always included a de-identified subject ID, COVID-19 status, age in years and sex. The repertoires were released in a freely available public database intended as a resource for research on the immune response to SARS-CoV-2. The material from the prospective study consisted of cDNA or gDNA derived from T cells, B-cell-depleted T cells, or PBMCs. Where available, HLA class I and class II types were obtained from metadata supplied by the sample provider rather than from assay-based typing. Samples were obtained from the ongoing ImmuneRACE study (first 160 participants) and from over 1,000 subjects provided by 6 global collaborators. The paper's findings and limits, for the study overall: How much clinical and demographic metadata was included differed by source and by participant, and the metadata was provided uncurated.

TCRbeta CDR3 regions were amplified from genomic DNA using the immunoSEQ Assay, a bias-controlled multiplex PCR. In the paper's pipeline: The number of nucleated cells in each sample was estimated by amplification of reference gene primers within the assay. To quantify the absolute abundance of each unique TCRbeta CDR3 rearrangement, sequence reads were collapsed and filtered. For each sample, productive Simpson clonality was calculated as the square root of Simpson's diversity index over productive rearrangements. Sourced from immuneACCESS, this table was stored by TCRdb with only in-frame sequences that have V and J called. A share of the clones is absent; for the studies checked, an unresolved V gene accounts for under half, and the remainder has no known explanation. That table is the source of V, J and clone size, and D and trimming were worked out from the DNA. The sample contains tens of thousands of clones, approximately 84% of them found a single time. 14% of the sample belongs to the ten largest clones.

Each collaborating institution followed its own protocols to collect whole blood in K2EDTA tubes. For TCRbeta analysis, collaborators shipped samples as frozen whole blood, isolated PBMCs, or DNA extracted from either of those sample types. This TCR came from a human donor in a cohort sampled during active COVID-19. The sequenced sample was peripheral blood.

The nucleotide sequence reads TGTGCCAGCAGCCCCGGCGGTCAGCCCCAGCATTTT. This is translated as CASSPGGQPQHF. In this chain, TRBV6-5 is recombined with TRBJ1-5; the D gene cannot be named for sure. V gives up 6 bases and J gives up 6 bases, and the segment between their germline ends measures 9 bases. From a lookup of the germline V gene, CDR1 and CDR2 are MNHEY and SVGAGI. There are 12 amino acids in the CDR3, from cysteine to phenylalanine inclusive. Only CDR3 DNA remains: 36 bases, in frame from the first base.